The clone carrying this TCR beta chain was found once. The CDR3 has 14 amino acids. Germline values: CDR1 LNHDA, CDR2 SQIVND (reference sequence). Trimming cost V 3 bases and J 5 bases; bases outside gene matches: 4. The data stem from a study of blood T cell repertoires in COVID-19. Study details: COVID-19 samples collected from the United States, Italy and Spain covered acute and convalescent phases. Sources were T cells, B-cell-depleted T cells, or PBMCs; the material itself was cDNA or gDNA.

Sequenced by immunoSEQ multiplex PCR; TCRdb stores in-frame clones only, minus some. The table lists about 70,000 clones, 75% to 85% of them singletons. This TCR was recovered from a woman in her seventies with acute or convalescent COVID-19. The genes are TRBV19 and TRBJ2-5, with 9 bases fitting TRBD1. The sample taken for sequencing was peripheral blood. Written as DNA, the CDR3 is TGTGCCAGTAGTATGGGACAGGGCTGGGAGACCCAGTACTTC. This codes for CASSMGQGWETQYF.